A few counts support the clone carrying this T cell receptor beta chain. The antigen is undetermined. This sample is drawn from a study of Graves' ophthalmopathy and Graves' hyperthyroidism. Study summary: Ophthalmopathy not arising within 18 months of follow-up defined hyperthyroidism as stable. Study results and limitations: Most thyroid-expanded clonotypes exceeding 0.001 frequency were also found in blood.

Amplifying from RNA transcripts, the study obtained TCR beta CDR3 regions. In the first round, RT-PCR was carried out with HTBI primers, and a multiplex PCR formed the second round. TCRdb fed the multiplex PCR reads into MiXCR, producing one record per CDR3 protein. This sample yields 900,000 to 1,200,000 distinct CDR3 sequences, of which about 40% are seen a single time; more than 9.5% belongs to the top ten. Diagnosis relied on clinical symptoms, serum thyroxine, TRAb, thyroid ultrasound and orbital computed tomography. This sequence was found in an adult man with Graves' hyperthyroidism. Sequencing used peripheral blood or thyroid tissue (not recorded which).

CDR3 nucleotide sequence: TGTGCCAGCAGTGGGTTCACGACTAATGAAAAACTGTTTTTT. Amino acids: CASSGFTTNEKLFF. This chain links TRBV6-1 with TRBJ1-4; no firm D call. This CDR3 comprises 14 residues. Per the germline V gene, CDR1 is MNHNS and CDR2 is SASEGT. Trimming removed 4 bases from V and 2 bases from J, with 8 bases in between.